This TCR beta chain was profiled in a study of T cell responses to AZD1222 COVID-19 vaccine. Study observations and caveats: Reportedly, close to half of spike-specific TCRs are directed against unmutated variant regions. Females outnumbered males among donors, who were mostly white British; clonal diversity was possibly underestimated. There were repertoire samples only from the period after the peak T cell response. Among vaccine-associated CD4 TCRs, coverage spanned spike, with dominance at 160-218 and 743-854.

Repertoires were generated with immunoSEQ multiplex PCR, while TCRdb's copy carries only in-frame clones and drops some. The table lists about 73,000 clones, roughly 89% of them singletons. The length of the CDR3 is 21 residues. Comment on this clone: Its antigen is not identified.

The sample here was peripheral blood, taken 28 days after the second AZD1222 dose. The sequence came from an adult who received the AZD1222 COVID-19 vaccine. The chain couples TRBV21-1 to TRBJ2-5; TRBD2 was called by the table and not checked on the DNA. TRBV21-1 is classified as a pseudogene. The CDR3 nucleotides are TGTGCCAGCAGCAAAGACAGGATTCCCGGGACTAGCACCATTTACCCAGAGACCCAGTACTTC. Translating it yields CASSKDRIPGTSTIYPETQYF.